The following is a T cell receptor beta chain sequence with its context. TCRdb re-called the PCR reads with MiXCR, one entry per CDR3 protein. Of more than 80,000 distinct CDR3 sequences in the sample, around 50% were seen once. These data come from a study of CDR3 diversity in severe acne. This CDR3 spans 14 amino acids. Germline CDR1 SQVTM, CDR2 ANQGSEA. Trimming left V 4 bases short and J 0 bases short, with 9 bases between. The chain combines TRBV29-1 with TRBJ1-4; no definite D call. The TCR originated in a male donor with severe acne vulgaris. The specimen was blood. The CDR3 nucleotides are TGCAGCGTTGGGGAGGTCGCAACTAATGAAAAACTGTTTTTT. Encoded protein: CSVGEVATNEKLFF. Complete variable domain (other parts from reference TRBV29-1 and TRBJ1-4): SAVISQKPSRDICQRGTSLTIQCQVDSQVTMMFWYRQQPGQSLTLIATANQGSEATYESGFVIDKFPISRPNLTFSTLTVSNMSPEDSSIYLCSVGEVATNEKLFFGSGTQLSVL.